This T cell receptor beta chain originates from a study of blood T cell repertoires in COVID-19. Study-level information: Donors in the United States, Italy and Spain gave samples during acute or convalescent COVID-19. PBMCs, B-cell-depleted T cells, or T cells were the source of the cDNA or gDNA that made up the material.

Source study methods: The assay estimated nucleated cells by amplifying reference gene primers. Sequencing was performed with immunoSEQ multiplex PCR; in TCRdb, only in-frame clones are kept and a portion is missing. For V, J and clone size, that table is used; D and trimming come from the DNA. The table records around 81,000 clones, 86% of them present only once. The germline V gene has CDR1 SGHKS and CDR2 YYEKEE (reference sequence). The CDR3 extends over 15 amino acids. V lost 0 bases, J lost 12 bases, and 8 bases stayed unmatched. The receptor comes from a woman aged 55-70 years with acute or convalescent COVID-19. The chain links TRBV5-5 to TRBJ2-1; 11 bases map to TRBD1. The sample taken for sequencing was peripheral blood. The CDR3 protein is CASSLGDRGVRPQFF. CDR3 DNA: TGTGCCAGCAGCTTGGGGGACAGGGGGGTACGACCGCAGTTCTTC.